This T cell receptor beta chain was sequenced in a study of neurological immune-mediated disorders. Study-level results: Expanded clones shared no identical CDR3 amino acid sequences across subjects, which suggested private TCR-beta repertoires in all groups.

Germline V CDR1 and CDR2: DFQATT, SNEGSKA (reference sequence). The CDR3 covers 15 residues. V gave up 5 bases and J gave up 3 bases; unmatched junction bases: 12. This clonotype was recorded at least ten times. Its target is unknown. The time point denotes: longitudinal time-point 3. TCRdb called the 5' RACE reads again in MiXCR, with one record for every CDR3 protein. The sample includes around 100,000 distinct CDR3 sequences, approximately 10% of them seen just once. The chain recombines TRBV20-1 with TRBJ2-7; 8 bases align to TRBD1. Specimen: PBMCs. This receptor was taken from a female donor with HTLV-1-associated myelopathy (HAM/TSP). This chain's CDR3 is CSAQGQGERRYEQYF. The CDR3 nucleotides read TGCAGTGCTCAAGGACAGGGCGAGCGGCGCTACGAGCAGTACTTC.